This T cell receptor beta chain comes out of a study of shared clonotypes between healthy human individuals. Repertoires were generated with immunoSEQ multiplex PCR, while TCRdb's copy carries only in-frame clones and drops some. This sample carries some 490,000 clones, approximately 82% of them seen once, and the ten largest clones take around 13%. There were no recent acute infections or vaccinations among the donors, who were healthy HIV-negative adults. Sequences were obtained from PBMCs. The TCR was taken from a middle-aged woman in good health. Some clones in this sample may be carry-over from other donors' samples.

The CDR3 DNA sequence: TGCAGTGCCCCAATAGGGGTTGACTACACCTTC. Protein sequence: CSAPIGVDYTF. The J gene is TRBJ1-2, the V gene TRBV20-1, with a tentative D call TRBD1 (5 bases). V was trimmed by 6 bases and J by 10 bases, leaving 15 bases between them. The germline V gene encodes CDR1 DFQATT and CDR2 SNEGSKA (reference sequence). The CDR3 is made up of 11 amino acids.